These 9 T cell receptor beta chains came from one sample sequenced in a study of T-cell reconstitution after alpha-beta-depleted transplantation in children (dated by TCRdb to the mid-2010s). The library was produced with PCR. The reads were generated on an Illumina HiSeq 2500. TCR library preparation used molecular barcoding, with unique molecular identifiers applied to normalize quantification of the TCRbeta repertoire. In TCRdb, the public reads were trimmed at Q25 with fastp and aligned with MiXCR, with productive beta chains retained. Entries that share a CDR3 protein sequence are merged under the most common genes and DNA. This sample gives a few hundred thousand distinct CDR3 sequences in total; nearly 10% of them show up just once. The ten largest make up around 10% of the sample. The starting material was PBMCs from the stem cell graft donor, obtained from the stem cell graft. These receptors originate from a human donor who donated a stem cell graft to a child with SCID.

This chain joins TRBV3-1 and TRBJ2-5; D gene ambiguous. V was cut by 2 bases and J by 5 bases, with 6 bases left in between. The CDR3 is 12 residues long. Germline-derived CDR1 and CDR2 are LGHDT and YNNKEL (reference sequence). DNA of the CDR3: TGTGCCAGCAGCCAACGAACGGAGACCCAGTACTTC. This translates into CASSQRTETQYF.

This sequence joins TRBV28 and TRBJ1-5; unclear D gene. This CDR3 is built from 14 residues. V shed 8 bases and J shed 3 bases, with 14 bases lying between them. Looked up from germline, CDR1 is MDHEN and CDR2 is SYDVKM. The CDR3 sequence is CASLGSFVNQPQHF. CDR3 nucleotides: TGTGCCAGCTTGGGCAGTTTTGTCAATCAGCCCCAGCATTTT. Filled out from reference TRBV28 and TRBJ1-5, the complete variable domain reads DVKVTQSSRYLVKRTGEKVFLECVQDMDHENMFWYRQDPGLGLRLIYFSYDVKMKEKGDIPEGYSVSREKKERFSLILESASTNQTSMYLCASLGSFVNQPQHFGDGTRLSIL.

This clonotype was found once. A much larger clone differs by one base, so this may be a read error. This chain uses TRBV9 with TRBJ2-6; 9 bases are shared with TRBD1. The CDR3 is 16 amino acids. Germline V gives CDR1 SGDLS, CDR2 YYNGEE. CDR3 region: CASSPTGGSGASVLTF. DNA for the CDR3: TGTGCCAGCAGCCCCACAGGGGGCTCTGGGGCCAGCGTCCTGACTTTC.

This chain joins TRBV6-5 and TRBJ2-1; TRBD1 might be the D (6 bases). V dropped 6 bases and J dropped 0 bases, with 12 bases sitting between them. The CDR3 has 15 amino acids. Germline CDR1 and CDR2: MNHEY and SVGAGI. The CDR3 DNA is TGTGCCAGCAGCTATGACAGGAGCTCCTACAATGAGCAGTTCTTC. Its translation: CASSYDRSSYNEQFF.

Sample share makes this clonotype medium-sized (0.01 to 0.1%). This chain links TRBV5-1 with TRBJ1-5; TRBD1 agrees at 7 bases. Losses at the gene ends were 0 bases for V and 7 bases for J; bases not matched to a gene: 7. From germline, CDR1 is SGHRS and CDR2 YFSETQ. The CDR3 covers 15 residues. The CDR3 sequence is CASSLEGRGDQPQHF. The DNA for the CDR3 is TGCGCCAGCAGCTTGGAGGGCAGGGGGGACCAGCCCCAGCATTTT.

The chain joins TRBV5-1 to TRBJ2-5; no clear D gene. The germline gives CDR1 SGHRS, CDR2 YFSETQ. With 4 bases removed from V and 1 base from J, the gap between germline ends came to 11 bases. This CDR3 contains 14 residues. The CDR3, as DNA: TGCGCCAGCAGCCCGAGGACGGCCCAAGAGACCCAGTACTTC. This codes for CASSPRTAQETQYF.

This clonotype was detected many times. The chain carries TRBV6-5 and TRBJ2-7; a weak D match, TRBD1 (5 bases). The CDR3 is made up of 15 amino acids. Trimming took 2 bases from V and 0 from J, leaving 11 bases between them. The germline V gene has CDR1 MNHEY and CDR2 SVGAGI. The CDR3 here is CASSYPGSSSYEQYF. Written as DNA, the CDR3 is TGTGCCAGCAGTTACCCAGGGTCAAGCTCCTACGAGCAGTACTTC.

This clonotype came up a few times. This chain links TRBV20-1 with TRBJ2-3, with D perhaps being TRBD1 or TRBD2 (5 bases each). CDR1 DFQATT and CDR2 SNEGSKA come from the germline V gene (reference sequence). There are 15 residues in the CDR3. The CDR3 DNA sequence: TGCAGCTGGAAGGATGTCGGGGCTAGCACAGATACGCAGTATTTT. It is translated as CSWKDVGASTDTQYF.

The J gene is TRBJ2-1, the V gene TRBV5-1; the D gene could be TRBD1 or TRBD2 (5 bases each). The CDR3 sequence is 15 residues long. Trimming removed 0 bases from V and 6 bases from J, with 13 bases in between. The germline gives CDR1 SGHRS, CDR2 YFSETQ. The CDR3 bases are TGCGCCAGCAGCTTGGTTTGGGACCGCTTCAATGAGCAGTTCTTC. This gives the protein CASSLVWDRFNEQFF.